These 26 T cell receptor beta chains share one sample of origin, sequenced in a study of control samples from healthy donors and cancer patients. Here immunoSEQ multiplex PCR was the method, and the copy in TCRdb shows in-frame clones only, minus some. Of 91,000 or so clones listed, 91% were seen once; the top ten hold 0.85% to 1%. Sequencing used blood. The origin of the receptors is a woman aged 25 to 39 in good health.

This chain connects TRBV5-1 to TRBJ2-3; 8 nucleotides match TRBD1. The germline CDR1 and CDR2 sequences are SGHRS and YFSETQ. CDR3 length: 16 amino acids. Trimming took 0 bases from V and 2 from J; bases not matched to a gene: 5. CDR3 in amino acids: CASSLVSGGLTDTQYF. The CDR3 nucleotides are TGCGCCAGCAGCTTGGTATCAGGGGGCCTCACAGATACGCAGTATTTT.

CDR3 sequence reads: CASSPVLAGGPPFYEQYF. The CDR3 nucleotides read TGTGCCAGCAGCCCCGTTCTAGCGGGAGGACCCCCGTTCTACGAGCAGTACTTC. V and J are TRBV3-1 (or the pseudogene TRBV3-2) and TRBJ2-7; TRBD2 matches at 11 bases. The CDR3 loop spans 18 amino acids. Germline assignment: CDR1 LGHDT and CDR2 YNNKEL (reference sequence). J was trimmed by 3 bases and V by 4 bases; bases with no gene match: 14.

The chain combines TRBV4-2 with TRBJ2-7, with 7 bases aligning to TRBD1. Germline V gives CDR1 LGHNA, CDR2 YNFKEQ. This CDR3 spans 15 amino acids. V trimming: 4 bases; J trimming: 2 bases; junction bases outside the gene matches: 8. The CDR3 nucleotides are TGTGCCAGCAGCCCCCGGGCAGGGGGTACCTACGAGCAGTACTTC. Translated: CASSPRAGGTYEQYF.

The chain links TRBV7-2 to TRBJ1-4; TRBD1 might be the D (6 bases). CDR1 is SGHTA, CDR2 FQGNSA, per germline. The CDR3 consists of 15 residues. V lost 5 bases and J 4 bases, leaving 14 bases between the germline ends. CDR3 region: CASSPTGLNNEKLFF. The CDR3 nucleotides are TGTGCCAGCAGCCCCACAGGGCTGAATAATGAAAAACTGTTTTTT.

This clone was detected once. The chain carries TRBV25-1 and TRBJ2-7; TRBD1 matches 7 bases. This CDR3 contains 17 residues. After removal of 6 bases from V and 0 bases from J, the junction contained 14 bases not matched to a gene. The germline V gene has CDR1 MGHDK and CDR2 SYGVNS. The CDR3, as DNA: TGTGCCAGCAGCCGCGGACAGGCACCCCCAAGCTCCTACGAGCAGTACTTC. It codes for CASSRGQAPPSSYEQYF.

V is TRBV27 and J is TRBJ1-1; 10 bases fit TRBD1. This CDR3 has 14 amino acids. The V gene's germline CDR1 is MNHEY and CDR2 SMNVEV (reference sequence). After removal of 8 bases from V and 5 bases from J, the junction contained 8 bases not matched to a gene. CDR3 amino acids: CASSRTGGGTEAFF. CDR3 nucleotide sequence: TGTGCCAGCTCCAGGACAGGGGGGGGGACTGAAGCTTTCTTT.

V usage is TRBV30 and J usage is TRBJ1-3; D not certain. This CDR3 comprises 14 residues. V dropped 5 bases and J dropped 0 bases, with 11 bases sitting between them. Germline-derived CDR1 and CDR2 are GTSNPN and SVGIG (reference sequence). The CDR3 here is CAWGSGISGNTIYF. The DNA for the CDR3 is TGTGCCTGGGGGTCGGGGATCTCTGGAAACACCATATATTTT.

This chain uses TRBV5-1 with TRBJ2-5; D may be TRBD1 or TRBD2 (5 bases each). The CDR3 runs 14 residues. Germline CDR1 is SGHRS and CDR2 is YFSETQ. Trimming took off 3 bases at V and 5 bases at J, with 14 bases between the two ends. The CDR3 coding sequence is TGCGCCAGCAGCTCCGTGTCGGGGCGCGAGACCCAGTACTTC. Translated, it gives CASSSVSGRETQYF. The whole variable domain, filled in from reference TRBV5-1 and TRBJ2-5, reads KAGVTQTPRYLIKTRGQQVTLSCSPISGHRSVSWYQQTPGQGLQFLFEYFSETQRNKGNFPGRFSGRQFSNSRSEMNVSTLELGDSALYLCASSSVSGRETQYFGPGTRLLVL.

The J gene is TRBJ2-7, the V gene TRBV20-1; 11 bases agree with TRBD2. The CDR3 covers 14 residues. Germline V gives CDR1 DFQATT, CDR2 SNEGSKA (reference sequence). The trim removed 3 bases at V and 7 bases at J, leaving 8 bases unmatched. CDR3 loop: CSASTTSGTKEQYF. The CDR3 region has the DNA TGCAGTGCTAGTACGACTAGCGGGACCAAGGAGCAGTACTTC.

Concerning this clone itself: One junction end disagrees with the germline gene, perhaps due to a read error. The chain couples TRBV14 to TRBJ2-1, with 8 bases lining up with TRBD1. Germline assignment: CDR1 SGHDN and CDR2 FVKESK. The CDR3 totals 15 residues. CDR3 amino acids: CASSQVQGAYNEQFF. CDR3 sequence (DNA): TGTGCCAGCAGCCAAGTCCAGGGGGCCTATAATGAGCAGTTCTTC.

This clone was seen only a few times. This chain links TRBV5-4 with TRBJ1-2, with D perhaps TRBD1 (6 bases). The CDR3 consists of 14 residues. With 3 bases removed from V and 4 bases from J, the gap between germline ends came to 13 bases. Germline V lookup: CDR1 SGHNT, CDR2 YYREEE (reference sequence). The CDR3: CASSSLTGRYGYTF. CDR3 nucleotide sequence: TGTGCCAGCAGCTCTTTGACAGGCCGCTATGGCTACACCTTC. Full variable domain (missing parts from reference TRBV5-4 and TRBJ1-2): ETGVTQSPTHLIKTRGQQVTLRCSSQSGHNTVSWYQQALGQGPQFIFQYYREEENGRGNFPPRFSGLQFPNYSSELNVNALELDDSALYLCASSSLTGRYGYTFGSGTRLTVV.

This clone came up a few times. V and J are TRBV19 and TRBJ1-2; TRBD1 agrees at 11 bases. CDR3 length: 18 residues. The ends lost 7 bases at V and 0 bases at J; junction bases unmatched: 13. In germline, CDR1 is LNHDA, CDR2 SQIVND (reference sequence). CDR3 protein: CASTTTWTGGQSNYGYTF. Here the CDR3 DNA reads TGTGCCAGTACCACCACATGGACAGGGGGCCAATCTAACTATGGCTACACCTTC.

V and J are TRBV6-5 and TRBJ1-1, with D possibly matching TRBD1 (6 bases). The CDR3 extends over 13 amino acids. Germline CDR1 reads MNHEY; CDR2 reads SVGAGI. The germline V and J ends were trimmed by 4 bases and 1 base, with 7 bases remaining between them. CDR3 nucleotide sequence: TGTGCCAGCAGTTGGGGACAGAACACTGAAGCTTTCTTT. Amino acid sequence: CASSWGQNTEAFF.

This clone was picked up one time. The chain combines TRBV5-1 with TRBJ2-1; TRBD2 agrees at 8 bases. The CDR3 is 16 residues long. Germline loops: CDR1 SGHRS, CDR2 YFSETQ. Losses at the gene ends were 4 bases for V and 0 bases for J; bases not matched to a gene: 6. The CDR3 here is CASSHGGTSSYNEQFF. CDR3 DNA sequence: TGCGCCAGCAGCCACGGGGGGACTAGCTCCTACAATGAGCAGTTCTTC.

The chain links TRBV7-2 to TRBJ1-4; D unresolved. The CDR3 sequence is 15 residues long. The V and J ends lost 3 bases and 3 bases respectively, with 11 bases between them. In germline, CDR1 is SGHTA, CDR2 FQGNSA. The CDR3 bases are TGTGCCAGCAGCTTTCAAGCTGGGGCTAATGAAAAACTGTTTTTT. Amino acids: CASSFQAGANEKLFF.

CDR3 nucleotide sequence: TGCGCCAGCAGGACAGGGGATGGCTATGGCTACACCTTC. Encoded protein: CASRTGDGYGYTF. V gene TRBV10-1 combines with J gene TRBJ1-2; 8 bases are shared with TRBD1. This CDR3 comprises 13 residues. The germline CDR1 and CDR2 sequences are WNHNN and SYGVQD (reference sequence). The V and J ends lost 6 bases and 4 bases, in that order; junction bases with no gene match: 4.

This clone was recorded once. The rearrangement joins TRBV6-6 to TRBJ1-5, with D unresolved. This CDR3 is built from 17 residues. Looked up from germline, CDR1 is MNHNY and CDR2 is SVGAGI (reference sequence). With 5 bases removed from V and 6 bases from J, the gap between germline ends came to 23 bases. Written as DNA, the CDR3 is TGTGCCAGCAGTCCCCGAGTCGCGTCTTTGACTCCTCAGCCCCAGCATTTT. It is translated as CASSPRVASLTPQPQHF.

The CDR3: CASSSQTGPKNIQYF. The CDR3 nucleotides are TGTGCCAGCAGCTCCCAGACAGGGCCCAAAAACATTCAGTACTTC. V and J are TRBV5-6 and TRBJ2-4, with 7 bases aligning to TRBD1. CDR3 length: 15 amino acids. V gave up 3 bases and J gave up 2 bases; unmatched junction bases: 5. The germline V gene has CDR1 SGHDT and CDR2 YYEEEE. The entire variable domain, with the rest obtained from reference TRBV5-6 and TRBJ2-4, is as follows: DAGVTQSPTHLIKTRGQQVTLRCSPKSGHDTVSWYQQALGQGPQFIFQYYEEEERQRGNFPDRFSGHQFPNYSSELNVNALLLGDSALYLCASSSQTGPKNIQYFGAGTRLSVL.

The gene calls are TRBV30 and TRBJ1-2; the match to TRBD1 covers 9 bases. V trimming: 3 bases; J trimming: 2 bases; junction bases outside the gene matches: 1. The CDR3 has 13 residues. CDR1 and CDR2 from the germline V gene are GTSNPN and SVGIG (reference sequence). Here the CDR3 reads CAWRGQGNYGYTF. The DNA for the CDR3 is TGTGCCTGGAGGGGACAGGGAAACTATGGCTACACCTTC.

The chain has TRBV12-5 and TRBJ1-2; D gene uncertain. The V end was cut by 4 bases, the J end by 7 bases, with 10 bases between. CDR1 is LGHNT and CDR2 is FRNRAP in the germline V gene. CDR3 length: 12 residues. In DNA form, the CDR3 reads TGTGCTAGTGGTTGGAAACACGGTGGCTACACCTTC. It codes for CASGWKHGGYTF.

The chain links TRBV5-6 to TRBJ2-1; D is ambiguous. Germline lookup yields CDR1 SGHDT and CDR2 YYEEEE. The CDR3 loop spans 11 amino acids. Trimming left V 4 bases short and J 8 bases short, with 7 bases between. DNA for the CDR3: TGTGCCAGCAGCCTCGAGCATGAGCAGTTCTTC. It yields the protein CASSLEHEQFF.

This sequence joins TRBV23-1 and TRBJ2-5, with D perhaps TRBD1 (5 bases). TRBV23-1 is an open reading frame whose function is uncertain. Deletions cut 2 bases from V and 3 bases from J, with 10 bases between. The CDR3 consists of 14 residues. The CDR3 DNA reads as TGCGCCAGCAGTCAAAGGATGACAGAAGAGACCCAGTACTTC. The encoded protein is CASSQRMTEETQYF.

This clone was detected only a few times. The V call is TRBV9, the J call TRBJ1-1; TRBD1 might be the D (6 bases). Trimming pared 3 bases from V and 4 bases from J, leaving 16 bases between. The V gene's germline CDR1 is SGDLS and CDR2 YYNGEE. This CDR3 has 15 amino acids. The CDR3 DNA sequence: TGTGCCAGCAGCGCGGGGACATTCCGGGGCACTGAAGCTTTCTTT. Its translation is CASSAGTFRGTEAFF. Full variable domain (rest looked up from reference TRBV9 and TRBJ1-1): DSGVTQTPKHLITATGQRVTLRCSPRSGDLSVYWYQQSLDQGLQFLIQYYNGEERAKGNILERFSAQQFPDLHSELNLSSLELGDSALYFCASSAGTFRGTEAFFGQGTRLTVV.

This CDR3 reads CASSHTGVYGYTF. The CDR3 nucleotides are TGTGCCAGCAGTCATACGGGGGTCTATGGCTACACCTTC. The chain joins TRBV11-2 to TRBJ1-2; TRBD1 is a possible D gene (5 bases). V lost 6 bases to trimming and J lost 4 bases, with 12 bases between them. The V gene's germline CDR1 is SGHAT and CDR2 FQNNGV. This CDR3 has 13 amino acids. Variable domain in full (rest from reference TRBV11-2 and TRBJ1-2): EAGVAQSPRYKIIEKRQSVAFWCNPISGHATLYWYQQILGQGPKLLIQFQNNGVVDDSQLPKDRFSAERLKGVDSTLKIQPAKLEDSAVYLCASSHTGVYGYTFGSGTRLTVV.

The rearrangement uses TRBV7-9 and TRBJ1-4; D is perhaps TRBD1 (6 bases). The CDR3 contains 14 residues. Germline V gene sequence: CDR1 SEHNR, CDR2 FQNEAQ (reference sequence). Trimming pared 0 bases from V and 7 bases from J, leaving 9 bases between. The CDR3 DNA follows: TGTGCCAGCAGCTTAGCACAGGGTGCTGAAAAACTGTTTTTT. Protein: CASSLAQGAEKLFF.

CDR3 sequence reads: CASSQDRSSTYEQYF. The DNA of the CDR3 is TGTGCCAGCAGCCAAGATCGAAGCAGCACCTACGAGCAGTACTTC. The J gene is TRBJ2-7, the V gene TRBV3-1 (or the pseudogene TRBV3-2); the D is unclear. Trimming took off 0 bases at V and 2 bases at J, with 11 bases between the two ends. The CDR3 loop spans 15 amino acids. Per the germline V gene, CDR1 is LGHDT and CDR2 is YNNKEL (reference sequence).